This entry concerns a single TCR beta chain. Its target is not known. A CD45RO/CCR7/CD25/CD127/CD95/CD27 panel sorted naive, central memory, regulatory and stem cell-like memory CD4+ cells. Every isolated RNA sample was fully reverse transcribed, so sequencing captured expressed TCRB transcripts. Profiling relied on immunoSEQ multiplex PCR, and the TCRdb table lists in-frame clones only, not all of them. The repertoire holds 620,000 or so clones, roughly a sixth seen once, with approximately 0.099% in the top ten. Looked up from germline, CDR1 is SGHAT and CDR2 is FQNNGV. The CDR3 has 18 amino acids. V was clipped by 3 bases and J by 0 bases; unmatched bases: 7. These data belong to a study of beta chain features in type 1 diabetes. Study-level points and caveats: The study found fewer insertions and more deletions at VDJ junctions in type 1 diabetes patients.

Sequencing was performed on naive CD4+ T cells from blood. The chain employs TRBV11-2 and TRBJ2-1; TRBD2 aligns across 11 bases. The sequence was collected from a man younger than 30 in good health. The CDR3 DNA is TGTGCCAGCAGCTTCAGGACTAGCGGGCCTAGCTCCTACAATGAGCAGTTCTTC. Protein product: CASSFRTSGPSSYNEQFF.